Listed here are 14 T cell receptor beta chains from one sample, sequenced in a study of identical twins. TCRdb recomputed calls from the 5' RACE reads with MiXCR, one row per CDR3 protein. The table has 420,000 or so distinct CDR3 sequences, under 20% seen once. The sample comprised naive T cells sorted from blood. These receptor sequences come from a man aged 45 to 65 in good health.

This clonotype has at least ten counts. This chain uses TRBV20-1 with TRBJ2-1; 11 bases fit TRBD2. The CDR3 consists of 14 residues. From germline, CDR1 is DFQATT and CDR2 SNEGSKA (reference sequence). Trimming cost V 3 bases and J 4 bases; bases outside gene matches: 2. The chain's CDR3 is CSARGLAAYNEQFF. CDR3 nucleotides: TGCAGTGCTAGGGGACTAGCGGCTTACAATGAGCAGTTCTTC.

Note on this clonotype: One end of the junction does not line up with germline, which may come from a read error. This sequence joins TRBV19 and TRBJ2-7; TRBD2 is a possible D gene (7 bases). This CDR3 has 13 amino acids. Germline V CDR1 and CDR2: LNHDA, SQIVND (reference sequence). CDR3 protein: CASSERDTRPLSF. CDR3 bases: TGTGCCAGTAGTGAGCGGGACACCCGCCCGTTATCCTTC.

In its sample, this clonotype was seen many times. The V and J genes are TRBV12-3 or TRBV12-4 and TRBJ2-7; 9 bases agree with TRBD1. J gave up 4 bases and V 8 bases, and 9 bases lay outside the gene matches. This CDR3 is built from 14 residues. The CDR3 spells CASAKGQGLYEQYF. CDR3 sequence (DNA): TGTGCCAGCGCTAAAGGACAGGGGTTATACGAGCAGTACTTC.

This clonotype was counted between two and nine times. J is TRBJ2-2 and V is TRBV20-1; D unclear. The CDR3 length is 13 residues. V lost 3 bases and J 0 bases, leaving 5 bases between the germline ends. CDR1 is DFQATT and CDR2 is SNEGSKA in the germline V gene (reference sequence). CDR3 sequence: CSARNSNTGELFF. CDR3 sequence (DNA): TGCAGTGCTAGGAACTCGAACACCGGGGAGCTGTTTTTT.

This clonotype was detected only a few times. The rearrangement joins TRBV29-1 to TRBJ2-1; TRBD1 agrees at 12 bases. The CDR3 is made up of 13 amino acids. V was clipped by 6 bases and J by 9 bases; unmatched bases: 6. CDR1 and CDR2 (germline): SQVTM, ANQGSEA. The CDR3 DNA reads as TGCAGCGTGATGGGACAGGGGGCTAGTGAGCAGTTCTTC. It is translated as CSVMGQGASEQFF.

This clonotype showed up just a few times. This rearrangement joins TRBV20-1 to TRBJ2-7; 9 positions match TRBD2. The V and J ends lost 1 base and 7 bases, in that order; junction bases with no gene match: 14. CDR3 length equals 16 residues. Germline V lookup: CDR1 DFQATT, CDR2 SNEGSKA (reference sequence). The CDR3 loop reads CSARVQAGGQRGEQYF. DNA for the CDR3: TGCAGTGCTAGAGTGCAAGCGGGAGGTCAGAGGGGTGAGCAGTACTTC.

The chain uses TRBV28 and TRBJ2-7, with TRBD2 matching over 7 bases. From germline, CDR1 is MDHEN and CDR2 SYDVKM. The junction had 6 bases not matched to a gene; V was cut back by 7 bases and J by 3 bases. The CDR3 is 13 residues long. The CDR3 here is CASKGGPGYEQYF. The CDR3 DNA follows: TGTGCCAGCAAGGGAGGGCCTGGCTACGAGCAGTACTTC.

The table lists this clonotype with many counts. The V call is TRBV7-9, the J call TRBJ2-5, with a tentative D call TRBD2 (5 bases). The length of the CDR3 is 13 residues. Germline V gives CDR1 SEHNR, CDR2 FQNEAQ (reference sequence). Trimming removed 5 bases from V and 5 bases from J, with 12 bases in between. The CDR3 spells CASSVSVRETQYF. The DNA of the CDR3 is TGTGCCAGCAGCGTTAGCGTAAGGGAGACCCAGTACTTC. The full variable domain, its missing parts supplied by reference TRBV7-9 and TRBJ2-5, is DTGVSQNPRHKITKRGQNVTFRCDPISEHNRLYWYRQTLGQGPEFLTYFQNEAQLEKSRLLSDRFSAERPKGSFSTLEIQRTEQGDSAMYLCASSVSVRETQYFGPGTRLLVL.

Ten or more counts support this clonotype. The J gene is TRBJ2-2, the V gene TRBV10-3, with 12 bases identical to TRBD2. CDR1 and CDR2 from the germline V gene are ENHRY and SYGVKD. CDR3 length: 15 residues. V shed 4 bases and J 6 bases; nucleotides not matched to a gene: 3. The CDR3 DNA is TGTGCCATCAGTGCTACTAGCGGGGGGCCCGGGGAGCTGTTTTTT. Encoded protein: CAISATSGGPGELFF.

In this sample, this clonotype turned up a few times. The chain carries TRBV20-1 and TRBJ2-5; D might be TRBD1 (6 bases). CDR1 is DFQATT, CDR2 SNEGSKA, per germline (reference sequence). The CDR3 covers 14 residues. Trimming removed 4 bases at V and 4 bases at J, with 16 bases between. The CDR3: CSATGTGLPETQYF. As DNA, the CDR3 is TGCAGTGCTACCGGTACAGGGCTTCCAGAGACCCAGTACTTC.

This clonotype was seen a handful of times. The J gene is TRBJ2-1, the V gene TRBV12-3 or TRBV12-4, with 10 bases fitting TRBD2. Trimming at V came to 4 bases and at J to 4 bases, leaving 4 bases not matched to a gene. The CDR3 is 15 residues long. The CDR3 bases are TGTGCCAGCAGTTCACTAGCGGGGAATTACAATGAGCAGTTCTTC. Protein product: CASSSLAGNYNEQFF.

CDR3 sequence: CSASSGESSYNSPLHF. CDR3 in DNA: TGCAGTGCTAGCTCAGGGGAGAGCTCCTATAATTCACCCCTCCACTTT. This chain joins TRBV20-1 and TRBJ1-6, with D possibly TRBD1 on 6 matching bases. There are 16 residues in the CDR3. The germline V and J ends were trimmed by 3 bases and 0 bases, with 12 bases remaining between them. Germline lookup yields CDR1 DFQATT and CDR2 SNEGSKA (reference sequence).

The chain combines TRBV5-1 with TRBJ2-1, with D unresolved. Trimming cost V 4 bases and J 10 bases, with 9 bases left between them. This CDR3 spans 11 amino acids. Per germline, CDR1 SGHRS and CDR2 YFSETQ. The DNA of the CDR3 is TGCGCCAGCAGCCCCTCTAGAGAGCAGTTCTTC. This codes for CASSPSREQFF. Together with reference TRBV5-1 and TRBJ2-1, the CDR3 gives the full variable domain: KAGVTQTPRYLIKTRGQQVTLSCSPISGHRSVSWYQQTPGQGLQFLFEYFSETQRNKGNFPGRFSGRQFSNSRSEMNVSTLELGDSALYLCASSPSREQFFGPGTRLTVL.

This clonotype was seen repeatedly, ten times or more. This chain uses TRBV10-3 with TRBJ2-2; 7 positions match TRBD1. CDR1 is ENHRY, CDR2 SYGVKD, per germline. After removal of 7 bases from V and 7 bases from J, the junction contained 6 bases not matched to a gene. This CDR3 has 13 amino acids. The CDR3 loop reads CAITNTGVGELFF. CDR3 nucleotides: TGTGCCATCACCAATACAGGGGTCGGGGAGCTGTTTTTT.